This TCR beta chain came from a study of CD8+ T cells in alopecia areata. Study as a whole: Severity in treated patients was scored by percentage of scalp area affected. Study observations and caveats: It was observed that many expanded lesional clones persisted in scalp and blood during tofacitinib. Patients showed less clear TCR sequence sharing than mice, possibly partly because of HLA diversity. Because of a solitary nonresponder, the connection of baseline CD8+ expansion to response stays uncertain.

This clone came up a few times. What it binds is not known. The treatment here: oral pan-JAK inhibitor, 5-10 mg twice daily. Following extraction, RNA underwent reverse transcription to cDNA, which served as the sequencing template. TCRdb's copy holds only in-frame clones and misses some; the assay was immunoSEQ multiplex PCR. The data show 80,000 or so clones, around 67% seen once. The V and J ends lost 4 bases and 2 bases respectively, with 12 bases between them. The CDR3 extends over 14 amino acids. Germline loops: CDR1 MGHRA, CDR2 YSYEKL. This chain joins TRBV4-1 and TRBJ2-7, with D unresolved. The sequence was obtained from a human donor with alopecia areata. The sample here was CD8+ T cells sorted from blood, taken at week 24, from a patient treated with tofacitinib. CDR3 amino acids: CASSPRVATYEQYF. The CDR3 DNA reads as TGCGCCAGCAGCCCCCGGGTTGCAACCTACGAGCAGTACTTC.